A selection of T cell receptor beta chains follows, all from one sample in a study of CD8+ T cells in alopecia areata. The repertoire was sequenced with immunoSEQ multiplex PCR; TCRdb's copy has only in-frame clones and lacks some. The sample carries over 150,000 clones, 50% to 60% recorded once. The sample in question was CD4+ T cells sorted from blood, obtained at week 4, from a patient treated with tofacitinib. The receptors originated from a human donor with alopecia areata. CDR3s include the opening cysteine and the closing phenylalanine or tryptophan. The D gene is left open where the match is weak.

D gene | J gene | V gene | CDR3 protein
TRBD1 | TRBJ2-7 | TRBV5-1 | CASSPGQDPYEQYF
- | TRBJ2-3 | TRBV29-1 | CSVDRRERDTQYF
TRBD2 | TRBJ2-1 | TRBV14 | CASSPAGVLAGGPHEQFF
- | TRBJ1-1 | TRBV29-1 | CSVGGAEAFF
- | TRBJ2-2 | TRBV4-2 | CASSQAPGVKSGELFF
- | TRBJ2-6 | TRBV7-2 | CASSPLGNVLTF
TRBD1 | TRBJ2-3 | TRBV6-1 | CASSTTGDMAATQYF
TRBD1 | TRBJ1-1 | TRBV30 | CAWTDRAGTEAFF
- | TRBJ1-6 | TRBV5-1 | CASSQEVDGMTPLHF
- | TRBJ2-5 | TRBV29-1 | CSVGADLQYF
TRBD1 | TRBJ2-7 | TRBV9 | CASSATTGSSYEQYF
TRBD1 | TRBJ1-5 | TRBV6-5 | CASRGQGHQPQHF
- | TRBJ1-6 | TRBV15 | CATSRDTNSPLHF
- | TRBJ2-2 | TRBV2 | CASSGTPLGGLNTGELFF
TRBD2 | TRBJ2-5 | TRBV19 | CASNRRGGETQYF
- | TRBJ2-1 | TRBV5-1 | CASSLEQIGGEQFF
TRBD1 | TRBJ1-2 | TRBV6-1 | CASSPHRGQNYGYTF
TRBD1 | TRBJ1-5 | TRBV6-6 | CASSGGQPDQPQHF
TRBD1 | TRBJ2-5 | TRBV7-2 | CASSETGMWPEYF
- | TRBJ1-6 | TRBV6-6 | CASSYDKGSPLHF
- | TRBJ2-7 | TRBV28 | CASSLFFPPYEQYF
- | TRBJ2-5 | TRBV5-1 | CASSLDAGRETQYF
- | TRBJ2-5 | TRBV29-1 | CSVDRGYQETQYF
- | TRBJ1-1 | TRBV4-3 | CASSQVHGNTEAFF
- | TRBJ2-4 | TRBV20-1 | CSAYDMDIQYF
TRBD2 | TRBJ2-1 | TRBV15 | CATSSPRLAEDNEQFF
- | TRBJ1-5 | TRBV5-1 | CASSLVPDSNQPQHF
- | TRBJ2-7 | TRBV2 | CASGTRSSSSYEQYF
- | TRBJ2-5 | TRBV7-2 | CASSLFGGETQYF
- | TRBJ1-1 | TRBV7-3 | CASSLKRDSEAFF
TRBD1 | TRBJ2-5 | TRBV28 | CASSKQQGAETQYF